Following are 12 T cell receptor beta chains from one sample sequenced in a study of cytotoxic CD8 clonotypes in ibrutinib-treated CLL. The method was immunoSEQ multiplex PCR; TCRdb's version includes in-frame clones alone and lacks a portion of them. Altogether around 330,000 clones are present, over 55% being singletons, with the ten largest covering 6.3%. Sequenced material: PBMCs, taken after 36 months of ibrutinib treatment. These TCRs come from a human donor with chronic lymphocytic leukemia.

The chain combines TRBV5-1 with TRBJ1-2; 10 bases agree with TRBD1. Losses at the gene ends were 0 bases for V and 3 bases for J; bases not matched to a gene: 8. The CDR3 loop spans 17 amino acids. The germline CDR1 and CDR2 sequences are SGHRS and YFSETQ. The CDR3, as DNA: TGCGCCAGCAGCTTGGGGGCGCTGACAGGGGGCTACTATGGCTACACCTTC. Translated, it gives CASSLGALTGGYYGYTF.

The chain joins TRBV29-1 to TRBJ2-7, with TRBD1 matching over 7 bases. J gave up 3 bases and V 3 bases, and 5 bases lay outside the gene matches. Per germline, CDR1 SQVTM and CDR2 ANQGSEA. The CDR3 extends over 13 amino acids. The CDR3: CSVEGTASYEQYF. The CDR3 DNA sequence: TGCAGCGTTGAGGGGACAGCAAGCTACGAGCAGTACTTC.

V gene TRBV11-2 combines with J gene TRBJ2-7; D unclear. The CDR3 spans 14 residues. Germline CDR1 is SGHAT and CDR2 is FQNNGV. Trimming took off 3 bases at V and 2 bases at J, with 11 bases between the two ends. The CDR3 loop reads CASSFPDPPYEQYF. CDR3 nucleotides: TGTGCCAGCAGCTTCCCCGATCCGCCCTACGAGCAGTACTTC.

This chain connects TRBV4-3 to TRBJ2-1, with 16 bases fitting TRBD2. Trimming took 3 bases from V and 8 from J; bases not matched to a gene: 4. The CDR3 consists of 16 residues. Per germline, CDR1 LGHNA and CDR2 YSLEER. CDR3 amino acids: CASSQGLAGGEDEQFF. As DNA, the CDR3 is TGCGCCAGCAGCCAGGGACTAGCGGGAGGGGAGGATGAGCAGTTCTTC.

DNA for the CDR3: TGTGCCAGCAGCACCTACAGGACTGCTAGCTCTGGGGCCAACGTCCTGACTTTC. Its translation: CASSTYRTASSGANVLTF. The chain employs TRBV5-6 and TRBJ2-6, with D possibly being TRBD1 or TRBD2 (5 bases each). Germline CDR1 is SGHDT and CDR2 is YYEEEE. Trimming shortened V by 4 bases and J by 0 bases, and 17 bases separated the two germline ends. This CDR3 comprises 18 residues.

CDR3 loop: CASSAPGTRSGTDTQYF. In DNA, the CDR3 is TGTGCCAGCAGTGCCCCCGGGACTAGAAGTGGCACAGATACGCAGTATTTT. This chain joins TRBV6-1 and TRBJ2-3, with 8 positions matching TRBD2. CDR3 length: 17 amino acids. J lost 1 base, V lost 4 bases, and 10 bases had no gene match. The germline V gene has CDR1 MNHNS and CDR2 SASEGT.

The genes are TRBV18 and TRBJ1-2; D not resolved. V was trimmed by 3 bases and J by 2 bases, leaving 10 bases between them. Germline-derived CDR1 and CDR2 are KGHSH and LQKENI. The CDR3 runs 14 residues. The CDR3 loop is CASSPSQLNYGYTF. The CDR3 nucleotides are TGTGCCAGCTCACCCAGCCAGCTGAACTATGGCTACACCTTC.

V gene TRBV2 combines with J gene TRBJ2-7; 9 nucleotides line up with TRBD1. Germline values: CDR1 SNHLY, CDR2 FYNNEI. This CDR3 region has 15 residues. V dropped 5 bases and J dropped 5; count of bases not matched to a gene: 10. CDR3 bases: TGTGCCAGCAGTCTACAGGGGGCTAGGTTGGACGAGCAGTACTTC. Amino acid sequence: CASSLQGARLDEQYF.

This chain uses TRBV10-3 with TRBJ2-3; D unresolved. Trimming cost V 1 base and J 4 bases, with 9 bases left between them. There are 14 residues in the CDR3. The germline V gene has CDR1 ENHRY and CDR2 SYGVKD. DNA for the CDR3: TGTGCCATCAGTGAGTTCTATGGGGCAGATACGCAGTATTTT. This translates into CAISEFYGADTQYF.

The CDR3 bases are TGTGCCAGCAGGGGACTCGTCCTCGACGAGCAGTACTTC. Translated: CASRGLVLDEQYF. The chain carries TRBV6-5 and TRBJ2-7; possibly TRBD2 for D (6 bases). This CDR3 has 13 amino acids. The V end lost 6 bases, the J end lost 5 bases, and 14 bases lay between the germline ends. Germline loops: CDR1 MNHEY, CDR2 SVGAGI.

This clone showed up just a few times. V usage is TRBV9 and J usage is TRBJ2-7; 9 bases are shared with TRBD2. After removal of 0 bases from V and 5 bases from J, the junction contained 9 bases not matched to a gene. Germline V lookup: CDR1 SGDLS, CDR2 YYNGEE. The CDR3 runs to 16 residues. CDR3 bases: TGTGCCAGCAGCGTAGTGTCCGCGGGAGGGCCCCACGAGCAGTACTTC. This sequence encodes CASSVVSAGGPHEQYF.

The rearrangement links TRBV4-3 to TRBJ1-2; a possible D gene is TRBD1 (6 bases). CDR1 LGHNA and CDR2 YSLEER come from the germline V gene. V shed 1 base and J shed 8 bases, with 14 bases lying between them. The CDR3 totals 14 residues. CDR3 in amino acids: CASSQVRGVSGYTF. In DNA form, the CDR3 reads TGCGCCAGCAGCCAAGTCAGGGGTGTATCGGGCTACACCTTC.